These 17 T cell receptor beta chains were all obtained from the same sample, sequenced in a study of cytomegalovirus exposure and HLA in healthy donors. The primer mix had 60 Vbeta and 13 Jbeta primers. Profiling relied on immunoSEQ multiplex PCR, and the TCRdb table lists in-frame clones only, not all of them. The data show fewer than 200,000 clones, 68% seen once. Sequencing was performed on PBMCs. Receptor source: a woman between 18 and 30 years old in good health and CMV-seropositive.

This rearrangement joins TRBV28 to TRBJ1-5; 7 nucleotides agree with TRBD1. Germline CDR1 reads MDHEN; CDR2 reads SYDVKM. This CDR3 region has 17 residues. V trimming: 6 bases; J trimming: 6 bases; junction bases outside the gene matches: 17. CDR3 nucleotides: TGTGCCAGCAGGATACGTAGGGAGGACAGGAAGGGTCAGCCCCAGCATTTT. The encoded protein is CASRIRREDRKGQPQHF.

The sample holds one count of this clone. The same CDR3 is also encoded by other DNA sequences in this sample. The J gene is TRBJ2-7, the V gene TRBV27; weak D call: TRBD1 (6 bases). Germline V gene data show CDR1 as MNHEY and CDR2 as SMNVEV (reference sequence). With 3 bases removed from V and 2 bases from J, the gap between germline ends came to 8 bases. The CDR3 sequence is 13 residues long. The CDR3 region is CASSLDSTYEQYF. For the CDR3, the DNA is TGTGCCAGCAGTTTGGACAGCACCTACGAGCAGTACTTC.

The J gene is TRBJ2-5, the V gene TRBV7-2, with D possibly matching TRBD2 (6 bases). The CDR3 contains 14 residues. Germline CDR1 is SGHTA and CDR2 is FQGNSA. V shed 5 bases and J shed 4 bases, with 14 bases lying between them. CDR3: CASSPGLEVETQYF. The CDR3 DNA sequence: TGTGCCAGCAGCCCGGGACTGGAGGTAGAGACCCAGTACTTC.

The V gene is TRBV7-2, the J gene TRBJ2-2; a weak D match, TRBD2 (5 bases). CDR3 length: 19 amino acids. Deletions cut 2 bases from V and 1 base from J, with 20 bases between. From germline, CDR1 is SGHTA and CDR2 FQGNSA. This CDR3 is CASSLRWARAAGNTGELFF. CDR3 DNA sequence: TGTGCCAGCAGCTTAAGGTGGGCTCGGGCGGCGGGGAACACCGGGGAGCTGTTTTTT.

The CDR3 sequence is CASSQQRGYEQYF. In DNA, the CDR3 is TGCGCCAGCAGCCAACAAAGAGGGTACGAGCAGTACTTC. The rearrangement uses TRBV4-1 and TRBJ2-7; D perhaps matches TRBD2 (5 bases). V was clipped by 2 bases and J by 4 bases, with 9 bases between them. The germline V gene has CDR1 MGHRA and CDR2 YSYEKL. The CDR3 sequence is 13 residues long.

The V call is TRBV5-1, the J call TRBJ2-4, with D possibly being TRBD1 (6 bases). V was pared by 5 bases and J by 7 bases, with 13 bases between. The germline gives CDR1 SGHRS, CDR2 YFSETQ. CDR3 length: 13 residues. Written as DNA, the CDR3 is TGCGCCAGCAGGCCAGGGGACGGGAACATTCAGTACTTC. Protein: CASRPGDGNIQYF.

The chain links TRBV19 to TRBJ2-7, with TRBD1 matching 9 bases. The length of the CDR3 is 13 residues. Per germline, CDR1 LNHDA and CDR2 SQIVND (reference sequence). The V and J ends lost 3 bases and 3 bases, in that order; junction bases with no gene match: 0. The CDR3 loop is CASSMGQGYEQYF. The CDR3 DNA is TGTGCCAGTAGTATGGGACAGGGCTACGAGCAGTACTTC.

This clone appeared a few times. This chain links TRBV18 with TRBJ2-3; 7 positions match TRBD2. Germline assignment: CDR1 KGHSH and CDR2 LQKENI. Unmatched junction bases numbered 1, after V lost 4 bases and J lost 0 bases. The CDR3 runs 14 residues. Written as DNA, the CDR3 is TGTGCCAGCTCACTTAGCGGGAGCACAGATACGCAGTATTTT. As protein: CASSLSGSTDTQYF.

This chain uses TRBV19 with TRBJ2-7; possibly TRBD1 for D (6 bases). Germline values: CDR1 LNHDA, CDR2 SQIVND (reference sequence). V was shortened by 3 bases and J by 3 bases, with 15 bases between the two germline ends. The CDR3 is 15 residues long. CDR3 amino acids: CASSIGTRGLYEQYF. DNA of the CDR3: TGTGCCAGTAGTATCGGGACACGTGGGCTCTACGAGCAGTACTTC.

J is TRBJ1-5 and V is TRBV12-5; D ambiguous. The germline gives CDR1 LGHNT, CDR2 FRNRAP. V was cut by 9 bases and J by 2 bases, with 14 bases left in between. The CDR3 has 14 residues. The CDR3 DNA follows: TGTGCTAGCGCCCTAGGAATAGGCAATCAGCCCCAGCATTTT. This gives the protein CASALGIGNQPQHF.

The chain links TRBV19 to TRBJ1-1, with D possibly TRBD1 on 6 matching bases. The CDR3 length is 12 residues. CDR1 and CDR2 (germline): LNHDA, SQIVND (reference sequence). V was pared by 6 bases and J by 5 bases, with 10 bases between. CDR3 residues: CASRPRGTEAFF. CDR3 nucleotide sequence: TGTGCCAGTAGACCCAGGGGTACTGAAGCTTTCTTT.

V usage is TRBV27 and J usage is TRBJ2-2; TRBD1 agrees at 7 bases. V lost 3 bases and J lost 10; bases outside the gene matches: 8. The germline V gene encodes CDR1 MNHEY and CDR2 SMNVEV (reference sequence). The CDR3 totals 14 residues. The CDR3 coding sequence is TGTGCCAGCAGTTTGTGGGACAGCACCAAGGAGCTGTTTTTT. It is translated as CASSLWDSTKELFF.

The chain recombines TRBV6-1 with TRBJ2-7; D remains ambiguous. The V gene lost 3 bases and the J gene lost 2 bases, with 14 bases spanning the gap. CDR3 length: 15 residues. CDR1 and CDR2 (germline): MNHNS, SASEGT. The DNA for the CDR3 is TGTGCCAGCAGTGATGGTACAGAACGACCCTACGAGCAGTACTTC. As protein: CASSDGTERPYEQYF.

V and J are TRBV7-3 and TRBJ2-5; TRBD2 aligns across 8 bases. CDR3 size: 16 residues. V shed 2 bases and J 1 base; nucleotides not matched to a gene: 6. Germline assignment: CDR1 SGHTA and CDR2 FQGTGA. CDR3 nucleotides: TGTGCCAGCAGCTTAGATCCCGGGAGGGTCCAAGAGACCCAGTACTTC. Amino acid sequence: CASSLDPGRVQETQYF.

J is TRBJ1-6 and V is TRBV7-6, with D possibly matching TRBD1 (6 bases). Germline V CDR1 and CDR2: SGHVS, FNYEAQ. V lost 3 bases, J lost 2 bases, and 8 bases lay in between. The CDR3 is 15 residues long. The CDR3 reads CASSLSGAYNSPLHF. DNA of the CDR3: TGTGCCAGCAGCTTGTCAGGGGCCTATAATTCACCCCTCCACTTT. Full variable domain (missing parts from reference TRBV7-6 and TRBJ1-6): GAGVSQSPRYKVTKRGQDVALRCDPISGHVSLYWYRQALGQGPEFLTYFNYEAQQDKSGLPNDRFSAERPEGSISTLTIQRTEQRDSAMYRCASSLSGAYNSPLHFGNGTRLTVT.

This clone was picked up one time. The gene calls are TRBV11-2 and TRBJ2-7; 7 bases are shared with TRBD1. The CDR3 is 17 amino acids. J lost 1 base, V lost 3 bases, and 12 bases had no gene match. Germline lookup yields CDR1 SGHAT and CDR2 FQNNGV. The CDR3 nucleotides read TGTGCCAGCAGCTTGAGGGACAGAGTGTCATGGTCCTACGAGCAGTACTTC. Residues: CASSLRDRVSWSYEQYF.

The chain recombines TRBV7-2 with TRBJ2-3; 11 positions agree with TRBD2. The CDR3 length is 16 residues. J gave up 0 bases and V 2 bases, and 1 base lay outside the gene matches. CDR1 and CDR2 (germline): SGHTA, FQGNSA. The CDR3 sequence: CASSLRLAGSTDTQYF. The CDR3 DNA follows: TGTGCCAGCAGCTTACGACTAGCGGGAAGCACAGATACGCAGTATTTT.